This T cell receptor beta chain was obtained from a study of T-cell reconstitution after alpha-beta-depleted transplantation in children. The sample holds many counts of this clonotype. Using unique molecular identifiers, the investigators prepared the TCRbeta library. TCRdb ran MiXCR on the PCR reads and lists one entry per CDR3 protein. The sample includes hundreds of thousands of distinct CDR3 sequences, 10% to 15% of them seen just once. Specimen: PBMCs, mostly from graft donor cells, collected 360 days after TCRalphabeta/CD19-depleted stem cell transplant. The source is a male patient younger than 18 who had a stem cell transplant for acute myeloid leukemia, so the T cells may come from the graft donor.

CDR3 sequence: CASRTYEGGYTF. In nucleotides, the CDR3 is TGTGCCAGCAGGACTTACGAGGGTGGCTACACCTTC. The rearrangement uses TRBV28 and TRBJ1-2, with no clear D. The CDR3 sequence is 12 residues long. V lost 6 bases to trimming and J lost 7 bases, with 12 bases between them. Germline CDR1 is MDHEN and CDR2 is SYDVKM.